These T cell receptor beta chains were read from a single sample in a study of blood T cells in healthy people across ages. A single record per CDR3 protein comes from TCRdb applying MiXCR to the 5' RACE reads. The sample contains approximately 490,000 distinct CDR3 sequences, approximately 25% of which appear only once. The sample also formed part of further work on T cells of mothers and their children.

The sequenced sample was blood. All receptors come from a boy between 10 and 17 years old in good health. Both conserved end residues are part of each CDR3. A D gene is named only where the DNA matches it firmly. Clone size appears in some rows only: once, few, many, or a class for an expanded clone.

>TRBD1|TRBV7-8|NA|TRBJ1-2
CASSSGQGLVGYTF
TGTGCCAGCAGCAGCGGACAGGGGTTGGTTGGCTACACCTTC
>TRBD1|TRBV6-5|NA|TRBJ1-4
CASRPRGIENEKLFF
TGTGCCAGCAGGCCCAGGGGGATTGAGAATGAAAAACTGTTTTTT
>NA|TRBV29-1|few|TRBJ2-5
CSVFGNQETQYF
TGCAGCGTATTCGGAAACCAAGAGACCCAGTACTTC
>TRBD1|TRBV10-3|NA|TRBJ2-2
CAARQGADTGELFF
TGTGCCGCCAGACAGGGAGCGGACACCGGGGAGCTGTTTTTT
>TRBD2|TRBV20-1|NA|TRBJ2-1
CSARGTSGNHCNEQFF
TGCAGTGCTAGAGGGACTAGCGGGAACCACTGCAATGAGCAGTTCTTC
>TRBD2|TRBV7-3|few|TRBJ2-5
CASSSQPGGIEFF
TGTGCCAGCAGCTCTCAGCCGGGAGGGATTGAGTTCTTC
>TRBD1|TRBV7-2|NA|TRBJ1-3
CASSLGLSGGALSGNTIYF
TGTGCCAGCAGCCTAGGGTTGTCAGGGGGCGCGCTCTCTGGAAACACCATATATTTT
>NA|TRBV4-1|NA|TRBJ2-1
CASSQDGSAGRSYNEQFF
TGCGCCAGCAGCCAAGATGGGTCTGCAGGGAGGTCCTACAATGAGCAGTTCTTC
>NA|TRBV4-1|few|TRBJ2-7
CASSPQGNGYTEQYF
TGCGCCAGCAGCCCCCAGGGGAACGGGTATACCGAGCAGTACTTC
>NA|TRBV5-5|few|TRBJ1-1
CASTFGGNMNTEAFF
TGTGCCAGCACCTTCGGGGGGAACATGAACACTGAAGCTTTCTTT
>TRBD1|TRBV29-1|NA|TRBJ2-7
CSVAGTGGFYEQYF
TGCAGCGTTGCCGGGACAGGGGGCTTCTACGAGCAGTACTTC
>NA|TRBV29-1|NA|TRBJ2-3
CSVGIHTDTQYF
TGCAGCGTTGGTATACACACAGATACGCAGTATTTT
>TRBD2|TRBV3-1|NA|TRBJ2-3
CASSQDRLAGGGLDTQYF
TGTGCCAGCAGCCAAGATCGGCTAGCGGGAGGCGGATTAGATACGCAGTATTTT
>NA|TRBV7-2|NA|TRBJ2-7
CASSLVVGQPTSYEQYF
TGTGCCAGCAGCTTAGTGGTGGGGCAGCCCACCTCCTACGAGCAGTACTTC
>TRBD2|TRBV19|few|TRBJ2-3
CASTSLAGKGDTQYF
TGTGCCAGTACTTCCCTAGCGGGAAAGGGAGATACGCAGTATTTT
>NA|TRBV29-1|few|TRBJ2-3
CSVDGHRGVDTQYF
TGCAGCGTAGATGGACACCGAGGGGTAGATACGCAGTATTTT
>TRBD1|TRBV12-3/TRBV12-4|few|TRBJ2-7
CASAFSGGASHEQYF
TGTGCCAGCGCATTTTCAGGGGGCGCCTCCCACGAGCAGTACTTC
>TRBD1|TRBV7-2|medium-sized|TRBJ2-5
CASSLDGAGGGETQYF
TGTGCCAGCAGCTTGGATGGAGCAGGGGGCGGGGAGACCCAGTACTTC
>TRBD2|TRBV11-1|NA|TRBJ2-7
CASSLWGGTYEQYF
TGTGCCAGCAGCTTATGGGGGGGGACCTACGAGCAGTACTTC
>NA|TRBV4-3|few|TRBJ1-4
CASSLRRGPGVANEKLFF
TGCGCCAGCAGCCTAAGACGAGGCCCGGGTGTTGCTAATGAAAAACTGTTTTTT
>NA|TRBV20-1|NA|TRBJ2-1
CSARAQRARNEQFF
TGCAGTGCTAGAGCGCAGCGGGCCCGCAATGAGCAGTTCTTC
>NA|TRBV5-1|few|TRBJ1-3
CASSSRTAENTIYF
TGCGCCAGCAGCTCTCGGACAGCGGAAAACACCATATATTTT
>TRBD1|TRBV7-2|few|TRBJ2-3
CASSRGQGRTDTQYF
TGTGCCAGCAGCCGCGGACAGGGGCGGACAGATACGCAGTATTTT
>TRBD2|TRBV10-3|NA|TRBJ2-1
CAISDGIGGSYNEQFF
TGTGCCATCAGTGATGGGATCGGGGGGTCCTACAATGAGCAGTTCTTC
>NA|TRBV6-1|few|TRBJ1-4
CASSPYSGAINEKLFF
TGTGCCAGCAGTCCATACTCCGGGGCAATTAATGAAAAACTGTTTTTT
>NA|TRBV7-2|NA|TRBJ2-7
CASSSPDREIRHERFF
TGTGCCAGCAGCTCGCCAGATCGCGAAATCCGACATGAGCGGTTCTTC
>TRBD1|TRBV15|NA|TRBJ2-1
CATKQGSYNEQFF
TGTGCCACCAAACAGGGGTCCTACAATGAGCAGTTCTTC
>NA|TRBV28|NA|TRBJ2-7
CASSLGGGWIPYEQYF
TGTGCCAGCAGTTTGGGAGGGGGATGGATTCCATACGAGCAGTACTTC
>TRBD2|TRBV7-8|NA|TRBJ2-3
CASSWGLLVRSTDTQYF
TGTGCCAGCAGCTGGGGACTATTGGTTAGGAGCACAGATACGCAGTATTTT
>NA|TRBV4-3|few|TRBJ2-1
CASSPGPAVDNEQFF
TGCGCCAGCAGCCCAGGTCCAGCGGTAGACAATGAGCAGTTCTTC
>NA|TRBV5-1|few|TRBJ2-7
CASSADRFLRYF
TGCGCCAGCAGCGCAGACAGGTTCTTGCGGTACTTC
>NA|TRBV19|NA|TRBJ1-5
CASSMGGSAPQHF
TGTGCCAGTAGTATGGGAGGCTCGGCGCCCCAGCATTTT
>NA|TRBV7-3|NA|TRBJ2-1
CASSFRGASVNEQFF
TGTGCCAGCAGCTTTAGAGGGGCATCGGTGAATGAGCAGTTCTTC
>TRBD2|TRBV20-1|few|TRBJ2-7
CSAQRGVSYEQYF
TGCAGTGCCCAGCGGGGGGTCTCCTACGAGCAGTACTTC
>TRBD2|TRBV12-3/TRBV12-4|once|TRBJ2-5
CASGLAGTQETQYF
TGTGCCAGCGGTCTAGCGGGGACCCAAGAGACCCAGTACTTC
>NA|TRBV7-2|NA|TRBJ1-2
CASSLEEFGYTF
TGTGCCAGCAGCTTAGAGGAGTTCGGCTACACCTTC
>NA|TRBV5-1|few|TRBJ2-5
CASSFAGDSQTQYF
TGCGCCAGCAGCTTCGCAGGTGACTCGCAGACCCAGTACTTC
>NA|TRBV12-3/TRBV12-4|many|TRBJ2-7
CASSLQGFPYEQYF
TGTGCCAGCAGTTTACAGGGGTTCCCCTACGAGCAGTACTTC
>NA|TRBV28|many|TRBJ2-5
CASSPEVGWETQYF
TGTGCCAGCAGTCCGGAGGTAGGATGGGAGACCCAGTACTTC
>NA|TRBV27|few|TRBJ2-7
CASSSYTNEQYF
TGTGCCAGCAGTTCTTACACGAACGAGCAGTACTTC
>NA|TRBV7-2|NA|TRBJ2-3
CASSLAVSRPDTQYF
TGTGCCAGCAGCTTAGCAGTCTCCCGCCCAGATACGCAGTATTTT
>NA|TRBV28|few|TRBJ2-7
CASRSPGDGAYEQYF
TGTGCCAGCAGGTCACCCGGAGACGGAGCCTACGAGCAGTACTTC